What follows describes a single T cell receptor (beta chain). CDR1 is DFQATT and CDR2 is SNEGSKA in the germline V gene (reference sequence). The CDR3 contains 11 residues. V lost 6 bases, J lost 4 bases, and 9 bases lay in between. The entry originates in a study of T cell responses to AZD1222 COVID-19 vaccine. The repertoire was sequenced with immunoSEQ multiplex PCR; TCRdb's copy has only in-frame clones and lacks some. Among about 170,000 clones listed, roughly 92% were seen once. This TCR was sampled from an adult in good health. Here the sequenced sample was peripheral blood, taken on day 0 of AZD1222 vaccination. J is TRBJ2-5 and V is TRBV20-1; D unresolved. This CDR3 reads CSAKTLETQYF. Here the CDR3 DNA reads TGCAGTGCCAAAACACTAGAGACCCAGTACTTC.